The TCR beta chain described here comes from a study of shared clonotypes between healthy human individuals. Study conclusions and caveats: Among the subsets, naive ones generally showed larger estimated richness than memory ones.

Comment on this clone: Its target is not known.

CDR1 and CDR2 (germline): LGHNA, YSLEER. Germline trimming cut 0 bases from V and 8 bases from J; bases unmatched to any gene: 12. The CDR3 consists of 16 residues. TCRdb keeps only in-frame clones here, not all; method: immunoSEQ multiplex PCR. In the table there are approximately 1,500,000 clones, roughly 96% of which are singletons. The chain carries TRBV4-3 and TRBJ1-2; 7 nucleotides agree with TRBD1. This clonotype was obtained from a man aged 25-45 years in good health. Sequencing was done on a sample of naive CD4+ T cells sorted from blood. Subset noted: CD45RA+ positively selected. The CDR3 DNA reads TGCGCCAGCAGCCAAGATCTGGGAAGGGGGCTGTGGGGCTACACCTTC. The encoded protein is CASSQDLGRGLWGYTF.